The 17 T cell receptor beta chains in this list originate from one sample, sequenced in a study of cytomegalovirus exposure and HLA in healthy donors. 13 Jbeta primers and 60 Vbeta primers were used for the PCR. Profiled with immunoSEQ multiplex PCR; TCRdb holds only in-frame clones, not every one. This table holds over 150,000 clones, about 80% found once. Sequenced: PBMCs. The receptors originated from a man aged 25-45 years in good health and CMV-seropositive.

This chain uses TRBV4-3 with TRBJ2-3, with 8 bases that match TRBD2. Germline assignment: CDR1 LGHNA and CDR2 YSLEER. The junction had 13 bases not matched to a gene; V was cut back by 2 bases and J by 0 bases. The CDR3 covers 19 residues. CDR3 nucleotides: TGCGCCAGCAGCCAATTCGGCAGCGGGGGCCCACCTAGCACAGATACGCAGTATTTT. Translation gives CASSQFGSGGPPSTDTQYF.

The J gene is TRBJ2-1, the V gene TRBV10-1, with 7 bases matching TRBD2. CDR1 WNHNN and CDR2 SYGVQD come from the germline V gene (reference sequence). The V segment lost 3 bases and the J segment 6 bases; nucleotides outside the gene matches: 8. CDR3 length: 15 residues. The CDR3 nucleotides are TGCGCCAGCAGTGAAGAGGGTAGCGGGTTCAATGAGCAGTTCTTC. Translation: CASSEEGSGFNEQFF.

CDR3 loop: CASSWYGPSYEQYF. DNA for the CDR3: TGTGCCAGCAGCTGGTATGGCCCTTCCTACGAGCAGTACTTC. V is TRBV7-8 and J is TRBJ2-7; D unclear. V lost 4 bases, J lost 1 base, and 11 bases lay in between. Germline V gene sequence: CDR1 SGHVS, CDR2 FQNEAQ. This CDR3 has 14 amino acids.

This chain connects TRBV7-2 to TRBJ1-2, with unresolved D. Between the trimmed V and J ends, which lost 4 bases and 0 bases, there was a span of 12 bases. The CDR3 totals 15 residues. Per the germline V gene, CDR1 is SGHTA and CDR2 is FQGNSA. CDR3 sequence reads: CASSYASGANYGYTF. CDR3 DNA sequence: TGTGCCAGCAGCTATGCGAGCGGGGCTAACTATGGCTACACCTTC.

In this sample, this clone turned up a few times. This sequence joins TRBV4-2 and TRBJ2-5, with 9 bases aligning to TRBD2. Germline loops: CDR1 LGHNA, CDR2 YNFKEQ. The trim removed 4 bases at V and 7 bases at J, leaving 13 bases unmatched. This CDR3 is 16 amino acids long. The CDR3 DNA reads as TGTGCCAGCAGCCCGACTAGCGGCCCGGGGCGTTGGACCCAGTACTTC. It translates to CASSPTSGPGRWTQYF.

This chain links TRBV11-2 with TRBJ2-5, with 7 bases identical to TRBD1. CDR3 length equals 16 residues. Trimming at V came to 1 base and at J to 3 bases, leaving 8 bases not matched to a gene. Germline V gene data show CDR1 as SGHAT and CDR2 as FQNNGV. CDR3 region: CASSLVRRGQKETQYF. CDR3 coding DNA: TGTGCCAGCAGCTTAGTTCGAAGGGGGCAGAAAGAGACCCAGTACTTC.

The CDR3 region is CASSQVAGGSSYEQYF. The CDR3 bases are TGTGCCAGCAGCCAAGTGGCGGGAGGATCCTCCTACGAGCAGTACTTC. The chain couples TRBV4-2 to TRBJ2-7; 8 bases align to TRBD2. The CDR3 spans 16 residues. Looked up from germline, CDR1 is LGHNA and CDR2 is YNFKEQ. Unmatched junction bases numbered 5, after V lost 1 base and J lost 0 bases.

V gene TRBV4-3 combines with J gene TRBJ1-5; 8 bases line up with TRBD1. The CDR3 covers 13 residues. CDR1 and CDR2 from the germline V gene are LGHNA and YSLEER. Germline trimming cut 8 bases from V and 3 bases from J; bases unmatched to any gene: 3. The CDR3 sequence is CASGQGINQPQHF. In nucleotides, the CDR3 is TGCGCCAGCGGACAGGGCATCAATCAGCCCCAGCATTTT.

CDR3 loop: CASSAGDTQYF. CDR3 nucleotide sequence: TGTGCCAGCAGCGCGGGGGATACGCAGTATTTT. The J gene is TRBJ2-3, the V gene TRBV9, with D possibly TRBD2 on 5 matching bases. The V end lost 3 bases, the J end lost 6 bases, and 5 bases lay between the germline ends. The germline CDR1 and CDR2 sequences are SGDLS and YYNGEE. The CDR3 totals 11 residues. The entire variable domain, with the rest obtained from reference TRBV9 and TRBJ2-3, is as follows: DSGVTQTPKHLITATGQRVTLRCSPRSGDLSVYWYQQSLDQGLQFLIQYYNGEERAKGNILERFSAQQFPDLHSELNLSSLELGDSALYFCASSAGDTQYFGPGTRLTVL.

The chain employs TRBV7-3 and TRBJ2-1, with TRBD2 matching over 7 bases. There are 14 residues in the CDR3. CDR1 and CDR2 (germline): SGHTA, FQGTGA. V shed 4 bases, J shed 5 bases, and the junction held 5 bases outside the gene matches. The CDR3 nucleotides are TGTGCCAGCAGCTCCGGGACTAAAAACAATGAGCAGTTCTTC. This codes for CASSSGTKNNEQFF. The full variable domain, its missing parts supplied by reference TRBV7-3 and TRBJ2-1, is GAGVSQTPSNKVTEKGKYVELRCDPISGHTALYWYRQSLGQGPEFLIYFQGTGAADDSGLPNDRFFAVRPEGSVSTLKIQRTERGDSAVYLCASSSGTKNNEQFFGPGTRLTVL.

In its sample, this clone was seen a few times. The chain uses TRBV4-2 and TRBJ1-1; D possibly corresponds to TRBD1 (5 bases). Germline V CDR1 and CDR2: LGHNA, YNFKEQ. The germline V and J ends were trimmed by 0 bases and 5 bases, with 10 bases remaining between them. The CDR3 length is 14 residues. The CDR3 DNA sequence: TGTGCCAGCAGCCAAGAAAGAGCAGGGACTGAAGCTTTCTTT. Translated, it gives CASSQERAGTEAFF.

The chain employs TRBV9 and TRBJ1-1; D call uncertain. This CDR3 contains 13 residues. V was cut by 5 bases and J by 1 base, with 9 bases left in between. Germline-derived CDR1 and CDR2 are SGDLS and YYNGEE. The CDR3 sequence: CASSLAGNTEAFF. The CDR3 DNA is TGTGCCAGCAGTCTAGCCGGGAACACTGAAGCTTTCTTT.

V usage is TRBV7-8 and J usage is TRBJ2-7, with 7 bases that match TRBD1. The germline V gene encodes CDR1 SGHVS and CDR2 FQNEAQ. The CDR3 contains 14 residues. V lost 5 bases and J lost 5; bases outside the gene matches: 9. As DNA, the CDR3 is TGTGCCAGCAGCCCCGGGACAGTCATCAACGAGCAGTACTTC. It yields the protein CASSPGTVINEQYF. Full variable domain (remainder filled in from reference TRBV7-8 and TRBJ2-7): GAGVSQSPRYKVAKRGQDVALRCDPISGHVSLFWYQQALGQGPEFLTYFQNEAQLDKSGLPSDRFFAERPEGSVSTLKIQRTQQEDSAVYLCASSPGTVINEQYFGPGTRLTVT.

This chain uses TRBV6-8 with TRBJ2-7, with TRBD2 identical over 11 bases. This CDR3 comprises 17 residues. Losses at the gene ends were 2 bases for V and 4 bases for J; bases not matched to a gene: 10. Germline CDR1 and CDR2: MNHGY and SAAAGT. CDR3 protein: CASSYPNSGRATYEQYF. CDR3 in DNA: TGTGCCAGCAGTTACCCCAATAGCGGGAGGGCCACGTACGAGCAGTACTTC.

This clone showed up just a few times. The chain has TRBV6-6 and TRBJ1-4; D uncertain. This CDR3 contains 14 residues. The V gene lost 2 bases and the J gene lost 6 bases, with 10 bases spanning the gap. Germline V CDR1 and CDR2: MNHNY, SVGAGI (reference sequence). The CDR3 reads CASSYGEADEKLFF. DNA for the CDR3: TGTGCCAGCAGTTACGGGGAGGCGGATGAAAAACTGTTTTTT.

This clone came up a few times. V and J are TRBV27 and TRBJ2-2; D gene unclear. CDR1 is MNHEY, CDR2 SMNVEV, per germline (reference sequence). Trimming stripped 1 base from V and 4 bases from J, with 13 bases between. There are 16 residues in the CDR3. CDR3 residues: CASSLWAGPTTGELFF. CDR3 coding DNA: TGTGCCAGCAGTTTATGGGCAGGCCCCACCACCGGGGAGCTGTTTTTT.

J is TRBJ2-1 and V is TRBV27; D is perhaps TRBD2 (6 bases). With 6 bases removed from V and 2 bases from J, the gap between germline ends came to 17 bases. CDR1 MNHEY and CDR2 SMNVEV come from the germline V gene (reference sequence). This CDR3 comprises 16 residues. In DNA form, the CDR3 reads TGTGCCAGCAGCTATACTATGACGGGAGCCTACAATGAGCAGTTCTTC. It is translated as CASSYTMTGAYNEQFF.